Given below is one T cell receptor beta chain in context. This clone has a handful of counts. This receptor's antigen is unknown. One base away there is no much larger clone; base qualities are not given. The library relied on the immunoSEQ multiplex PCR assay. TCRdb mirrors the immuneACCESS table, restricted to in-frame sequences. Some clones are absent from its copies; in checked studies, under half trace to an unresolved V gene, and the reason for the others is unknown. Recorded for this sample are some 700,000 clones; approximately 85% of them occurred a single time. The ten largest clones take up roughly 0.01% of the sample. The CDR3 measures 21 amino acids from cysteine to phenylalanine. Of all the DNA, just the CDR3 is kept, 63 bases in frame from base 1. V is pared back by 0 bases and J by 4 bases, with 30 bases lying between the germline termini. The germline V gene specifies MGHRA as CDR1 and YSYEKL as CDR2.

These data come from a study of shared T cell receptors in the human thymus (dated by TCRdb to about 2021). Regarding the research as a whole: The study investigated the way shared, self-reactive T-cell receptor alpha chains are produced in the human thymus.

These data were also reused for a study on human thymus T cells. As described in the second report: In Finland, the donors were immunologically healthy infants who were having open corrective cardiac surgery for congenital heart defects. Thymus tissue was collected as surgical resects that were removed during corrective cardiac surgery. Both the thymic and the peripheral blood repertoires appeared to show biased V and J gene segment usage. According to the related research, thymic TCR repertoires were highly overlapping among unrelated individuals. TCR alpha and beta repertoires from seven to nine infant thymus samples and a few related peripheral blood samples were characterized in the study. The infant donors were roughly 6 to 250 days old, and the cohort included several males and two females. Thymocytes were mechanically released from the tissue and were stored as pellets of roughly 10-32 million cells at -70 degrees C. Genomic DNA was extracted from frozen cell pellets with a QIAsymphony instrument. Using the immunoSEQ multiplex PCR assay, the TCRB and TCRAD loci were amplified from a standardized quantity of quality-controlled genomic DNA. The amplicons spanned the V(D)J region and were long enough to cover the CDR3 and allow V and J genes to be identified. The commercial immunoSEQ service was used to sequence amplicons on an Illumina platform. Primer bias and sequencing errors were corrected as previously described, and TCRAD and TCRB definitions were based on the IMGT database. The repertoires were analysed using immunoSEQ Analyzer 3.0 and VDJTools for basic statistics, V/J segment usage, diversity estimates, rarefaction and pairwise overlap. Chao1, ChaoE, Efron-Thisted, Shannon and inverse Simpson indices were used to estimate diversity, which was also estimated on datasets down-sampled to the smallest sample. For repertoire overlap, CDR3 nucleotide sequence, V gene and J gene had to match strictly, and clustering was done by Jaccard-based multidimensional scaling. Thymus samples yielded on average roughly 790,000 unique TCRB clonotypes, compared with around 79,000 from blood samples.

The clonotype comes from a girl less than two years old with a congenital heart defect. Donor details come from another sample of the same person, matched by shared clones. The sequenced material came from thymocytes. The chain couples TRBV4-1 to TRBJ1-1; TRBD1 is perhaps the D gene, given 5 matching bases. The DNA reads as follows: TGCGCCAGCAGCCAAGATCAAGATTTACCCCTGGAGAAGGGGCAGGGCACTGAAGCTTTCTTT. Its amino acids are CASSQDQDLPLEKGQGTEAFF.